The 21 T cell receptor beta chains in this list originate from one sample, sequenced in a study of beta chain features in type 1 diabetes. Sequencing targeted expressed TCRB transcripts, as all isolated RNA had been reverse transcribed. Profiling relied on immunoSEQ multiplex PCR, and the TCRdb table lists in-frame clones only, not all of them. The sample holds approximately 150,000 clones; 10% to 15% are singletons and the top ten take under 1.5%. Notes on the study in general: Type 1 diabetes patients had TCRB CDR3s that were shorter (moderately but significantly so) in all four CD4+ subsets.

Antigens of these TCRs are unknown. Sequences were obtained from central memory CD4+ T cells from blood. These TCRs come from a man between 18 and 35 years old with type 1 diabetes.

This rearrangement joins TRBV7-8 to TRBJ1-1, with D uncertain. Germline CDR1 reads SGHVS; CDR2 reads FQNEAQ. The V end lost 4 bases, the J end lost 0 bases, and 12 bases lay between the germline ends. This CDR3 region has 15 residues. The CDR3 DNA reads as TGTGCCAGCAGCTCCTCGTTGGTGGTGAACACTGAAGCTTTCTTT. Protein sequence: CASSSSLVVNTEAFF.

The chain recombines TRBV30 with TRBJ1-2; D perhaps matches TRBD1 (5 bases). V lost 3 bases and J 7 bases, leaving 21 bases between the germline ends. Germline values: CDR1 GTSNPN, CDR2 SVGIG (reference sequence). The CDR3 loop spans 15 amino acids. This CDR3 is CAWRVRGAQGRGYTF. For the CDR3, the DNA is TGTGCCTGGAGAGTGAGGGGCGCGCAGGGACGTGGCTACACCTTC.

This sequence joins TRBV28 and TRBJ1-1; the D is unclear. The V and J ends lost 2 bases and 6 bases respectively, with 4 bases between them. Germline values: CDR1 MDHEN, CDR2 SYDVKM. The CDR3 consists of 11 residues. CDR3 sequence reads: CASSLVAEAFF. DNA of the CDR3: TGTGCCAGCAGTTTAGTGGCTGAAGCTTTCTTT. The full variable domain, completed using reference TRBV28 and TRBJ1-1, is DVKVTQSSRYLVKRTGEKVFLECVQDMDHENMFWYRQDPGLGLRLIYFSYDVKMKEKGDIPEGYSVSREKKERFSLILESASTNQTSMYLCASSLVAEAFFGQGTRLTVV.

The CDR3 nucleotides are TGTGCCAGCGGCCGGGACAGGGGAGCGGAAGCTTTCTTT. Amino acid sequence: CASGRDRGAEAFF. V gene TRBV6-5 combines with J gene TRBJ1-1, with 10 bases fitting TRBD1. V gave up 8 bases and J gave up 8 bases; unmatched junction bases: 8. The CDR3 covers 13 residues. Germline V lookup: CDR1 MNHEY, CDR2 SVGAGI.

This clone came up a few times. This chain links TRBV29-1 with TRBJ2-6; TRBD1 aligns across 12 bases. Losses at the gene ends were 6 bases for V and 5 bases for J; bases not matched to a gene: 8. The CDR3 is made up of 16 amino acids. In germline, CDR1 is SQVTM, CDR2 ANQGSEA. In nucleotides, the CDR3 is TGCAGCGTGGCCGGGACAGGGGGCGCCAGGGCCAACGTCCTGACTTTC. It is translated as CSVAGTGGARANVLTF.

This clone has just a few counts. CDR3 DNA sequence: TGTGCCAGTAGTCCCGACAGGGTCCCCTTTGGGGAGCAGTTCTTC. Protein product: CASSPDRVPFGEQFF. The rearrangement uses TRBV19 and TRBJ2-1, with 7 bases aligning to TRBD1. The J segment lost 10 bases and the V segment lost 5 bases, leaving 14 bases of the junction unmatched. The CDR3 runs to 15 residues. Looked up from germline, CDR1 is LNHDA and CDR2 is SQIVND (reference sequence).

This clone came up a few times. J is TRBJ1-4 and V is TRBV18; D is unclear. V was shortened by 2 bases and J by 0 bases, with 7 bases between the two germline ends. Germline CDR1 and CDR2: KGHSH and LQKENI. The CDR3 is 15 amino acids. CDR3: CASSPAGTTNEKLFF. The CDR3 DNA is TGTGCCAGCTCACCAGCGGGCACAACTAATGAAAAACTGTTTTTT.

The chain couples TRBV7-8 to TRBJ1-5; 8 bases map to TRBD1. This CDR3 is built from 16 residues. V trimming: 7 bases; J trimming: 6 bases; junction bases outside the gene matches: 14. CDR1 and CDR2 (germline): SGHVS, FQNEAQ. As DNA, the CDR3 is TGTGCCAGCACTCCGACCTACGGACAGGGCAGTCAGCCCCAGCATTTT. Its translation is CASTPTYGQGSQPQHF.

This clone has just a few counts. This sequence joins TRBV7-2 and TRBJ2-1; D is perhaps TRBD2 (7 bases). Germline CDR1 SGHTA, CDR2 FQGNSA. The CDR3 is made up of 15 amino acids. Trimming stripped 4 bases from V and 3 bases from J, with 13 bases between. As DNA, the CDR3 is TGTGCCAGCAGCTGGGGGGGCACAGGCTACAATGAGCAGTTCTTC. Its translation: CASSWGGTGYNEQFF.

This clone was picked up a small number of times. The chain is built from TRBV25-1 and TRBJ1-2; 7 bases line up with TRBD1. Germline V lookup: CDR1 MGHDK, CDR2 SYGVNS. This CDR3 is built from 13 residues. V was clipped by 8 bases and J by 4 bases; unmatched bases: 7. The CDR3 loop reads CASQRGLGYGYTF. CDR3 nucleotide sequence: TGTGCCAGCCAAAGGGGGCTCGGCTATGGCTACACCTTC.

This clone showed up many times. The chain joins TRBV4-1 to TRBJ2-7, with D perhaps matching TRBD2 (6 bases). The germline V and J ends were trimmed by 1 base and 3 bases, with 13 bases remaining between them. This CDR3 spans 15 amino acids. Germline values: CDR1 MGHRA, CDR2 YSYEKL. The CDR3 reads CASSQVGRSGYEQYF. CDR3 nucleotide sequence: TGCGCCAGCAGCCAAGTTGGGAGGTCCGGCTACGAGCAGTACTTC.

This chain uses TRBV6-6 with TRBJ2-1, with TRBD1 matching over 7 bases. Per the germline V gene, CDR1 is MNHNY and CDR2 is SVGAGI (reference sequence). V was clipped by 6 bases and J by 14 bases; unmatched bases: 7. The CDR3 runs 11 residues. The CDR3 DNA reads TGTGCCAGCAGCGACAGGGTTACGGAGTTCTTC. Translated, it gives CASSDRVTEFF.

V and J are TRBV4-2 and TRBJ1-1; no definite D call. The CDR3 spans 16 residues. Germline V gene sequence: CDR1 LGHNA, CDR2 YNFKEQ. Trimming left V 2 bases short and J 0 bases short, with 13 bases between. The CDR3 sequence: CASSQSGRNMNTEAFF. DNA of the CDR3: TGTGCCAGCAGCCAAAGCGGCAGAAACATGAACACTGAAGCTTTCTTT.

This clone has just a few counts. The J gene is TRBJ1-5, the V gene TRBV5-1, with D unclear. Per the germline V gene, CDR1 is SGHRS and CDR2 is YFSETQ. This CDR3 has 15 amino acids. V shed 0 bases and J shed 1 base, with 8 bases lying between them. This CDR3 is CASSLGDPSNQPQHF. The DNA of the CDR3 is TGCGCCAGCAGCTTGGGAGATCCAAGCAATCAGCCCCAGCATTTT.

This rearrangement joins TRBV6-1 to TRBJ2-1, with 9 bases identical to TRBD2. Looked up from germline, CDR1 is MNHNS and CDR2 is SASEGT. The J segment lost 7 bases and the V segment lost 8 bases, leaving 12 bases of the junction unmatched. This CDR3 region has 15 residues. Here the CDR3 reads CASLPGGGAGNEQFF. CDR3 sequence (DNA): TGTGCCAGCCTTCCGGGCGGGGGGGCTGGAAATGAGCAGTTCTTC.

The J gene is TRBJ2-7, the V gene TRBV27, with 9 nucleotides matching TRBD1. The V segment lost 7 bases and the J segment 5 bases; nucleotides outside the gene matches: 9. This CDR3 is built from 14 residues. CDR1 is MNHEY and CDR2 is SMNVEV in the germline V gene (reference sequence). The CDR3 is CASNSGDRAHEQYF. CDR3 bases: TGTGCCAGCAACTCCGGGGACAGGGCCCACGAGCAGTACTTC.

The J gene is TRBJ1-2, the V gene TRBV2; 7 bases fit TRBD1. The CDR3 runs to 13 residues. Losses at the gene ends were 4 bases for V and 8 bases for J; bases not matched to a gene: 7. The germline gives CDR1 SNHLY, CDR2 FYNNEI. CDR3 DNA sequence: TGTGCCAGCAGTGTACAGGGGCTTGGGGGCTACACCTTC. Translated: CASSVQGLGGYTF.

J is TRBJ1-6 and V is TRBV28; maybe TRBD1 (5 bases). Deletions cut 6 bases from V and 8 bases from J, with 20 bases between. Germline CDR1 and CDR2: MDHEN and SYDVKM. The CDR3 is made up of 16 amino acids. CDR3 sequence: CASSSWSGGLDSPLHF. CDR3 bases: TGTGCCAGCAGCTCATGGTCGGGGGGTTTGGATTCACCCCTCCACTTT. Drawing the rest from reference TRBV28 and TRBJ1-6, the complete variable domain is DVKVTQSSRYLVKRTGEKVFLECVQDMDHENMFWYRQDPGLGLRLIYFSYDVKMKEKGDIPEGYSVSREKKERFSLILESASTNQTSMYLCASSSWSGGLDSPLHFGNGTRLTVT.

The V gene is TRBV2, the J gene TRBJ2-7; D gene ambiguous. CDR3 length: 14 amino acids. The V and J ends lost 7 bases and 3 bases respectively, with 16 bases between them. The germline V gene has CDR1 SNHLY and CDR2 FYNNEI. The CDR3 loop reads CASKVLLTDYEQYF. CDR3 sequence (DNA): TGTGCCAGCAAGGTCTTACTGACCGACTACGAGCAGTACTTC.

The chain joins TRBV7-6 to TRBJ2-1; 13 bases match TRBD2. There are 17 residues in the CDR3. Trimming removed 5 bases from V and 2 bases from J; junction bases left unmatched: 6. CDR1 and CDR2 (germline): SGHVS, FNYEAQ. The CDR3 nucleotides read TGTGCCAGCAGCCCACTACTAGCGGGGGGGACCTACAATGAGCAGTTCTTC. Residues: CASSPLLAGGTYNEQFF.

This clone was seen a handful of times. The CDR3 DNA reads as TGTGCCAGCAGCTTAATGGGGCGTGGCTACACCTTC. Its protein product is CASSLMGRGYTF. V gene TRBV7-2 combines with J gene TRBJ1-2; maybe TRBD1 (5 bases). Germline V lookup: CDR1 SGHTA, CDR2 FQGNSA. Trimming cost V 2 bases and J 7 bases, with 8 bases left between them. CDR3 length equals 12 residues.